The entry that follows covers one T cell receptor (beta chain) sequence. Here immunoSEQ multiplex PCR was the method, and the copy in TCRdb shows in-frame clones only, minus some. The sample lists about 80,000 clones; around nine tenths were seen once. This specimen belongs to a study of T cell changes during pregnancy in multiple sclerosis. The sequence was collected from a female donor with multiple sclerosis, enrolled in a pregnancy study. Sample: CD4+ T cells from peripheral blood mononuclear cells, taken before pregnancy.

The CDR3 is CASSRLLDGRSYNSPLHF. The CDR3 DNA follows: TGTGCCAGCAGCCGACTACTCGACGGTCGCTCCTATAATTCACCCCTCCACTTT. This chain uses TRBV27 with TRBJ1-6; D gene uncertain. This CDR3 is 18 amino acids long. V gave up 6 bases and J gave up 0 bases, with 18 bases separating them. Germline V lookup: CDR1 MNHEY, CDR2 SMNVEV (reference sequence).